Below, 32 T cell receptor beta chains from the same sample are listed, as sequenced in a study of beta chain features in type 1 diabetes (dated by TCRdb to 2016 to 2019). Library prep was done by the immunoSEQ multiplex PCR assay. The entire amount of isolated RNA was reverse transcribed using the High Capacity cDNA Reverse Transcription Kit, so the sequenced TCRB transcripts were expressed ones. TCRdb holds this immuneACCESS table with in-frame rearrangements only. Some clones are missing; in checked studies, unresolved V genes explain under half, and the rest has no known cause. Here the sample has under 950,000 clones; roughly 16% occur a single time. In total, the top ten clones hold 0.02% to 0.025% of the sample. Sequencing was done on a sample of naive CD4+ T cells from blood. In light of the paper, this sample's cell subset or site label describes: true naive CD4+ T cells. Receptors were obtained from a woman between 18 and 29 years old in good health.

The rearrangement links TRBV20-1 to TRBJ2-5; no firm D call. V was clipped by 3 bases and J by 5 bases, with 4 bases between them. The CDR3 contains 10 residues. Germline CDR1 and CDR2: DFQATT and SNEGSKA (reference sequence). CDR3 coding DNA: TGCAGTGCTAGTTTTGAGACCCAGTACTTC. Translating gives CSASFETQYF.

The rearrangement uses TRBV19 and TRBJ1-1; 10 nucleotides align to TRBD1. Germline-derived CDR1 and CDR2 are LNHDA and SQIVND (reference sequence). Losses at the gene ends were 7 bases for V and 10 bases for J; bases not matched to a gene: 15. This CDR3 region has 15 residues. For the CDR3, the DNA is TGTGCCAGTATTCGGGGACAGGGGCGTCAGCGGCGAGCTTTCTTT. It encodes CASIRGQGRQRRAFF.

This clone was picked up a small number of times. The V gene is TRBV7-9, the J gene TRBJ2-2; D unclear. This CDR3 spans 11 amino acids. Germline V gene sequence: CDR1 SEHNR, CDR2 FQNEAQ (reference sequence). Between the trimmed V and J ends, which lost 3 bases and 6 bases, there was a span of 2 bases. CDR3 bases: TGTGCCAGCAGCTTCGCCGGGGAGCTGTTTTTT. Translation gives CASSFAGELFF.

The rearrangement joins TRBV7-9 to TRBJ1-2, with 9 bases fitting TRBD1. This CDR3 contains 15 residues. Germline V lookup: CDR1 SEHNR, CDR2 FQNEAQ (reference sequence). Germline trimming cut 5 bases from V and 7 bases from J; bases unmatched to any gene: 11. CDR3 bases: TGTGCCAGCAGCCATACCGGGACAGGGCTTCGTGGCTACACCTTC. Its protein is CASSHTGTGLRGYTF.

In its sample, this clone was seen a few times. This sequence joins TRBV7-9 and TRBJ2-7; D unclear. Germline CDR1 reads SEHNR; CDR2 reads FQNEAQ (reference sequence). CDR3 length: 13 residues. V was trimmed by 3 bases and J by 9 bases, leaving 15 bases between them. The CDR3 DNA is TGTGCCAGCAGCTTCGGTAAACGGGCAGTGCAGTACTTC. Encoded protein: CASSFGKRAVQYF. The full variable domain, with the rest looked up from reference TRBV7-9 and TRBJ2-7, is DTGVSQNPRHKITKRGQNVTFRCDPISEHNRLYWYRQTLGQGPEFLTYFQNEAQLEKSRLLSDRFSAERPKGSFSTLEIQRTEQGDSAMYLCASSFGKRAVQYFGPGTRLTVT.

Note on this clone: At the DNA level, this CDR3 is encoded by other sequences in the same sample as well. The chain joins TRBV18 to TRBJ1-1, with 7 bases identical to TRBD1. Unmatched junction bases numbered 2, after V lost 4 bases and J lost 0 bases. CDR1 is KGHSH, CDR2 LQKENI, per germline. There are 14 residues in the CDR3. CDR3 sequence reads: CASSLGTVNTEAFF. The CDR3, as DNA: TGTGCCAGCTCACTGGGGACAGTGAACACTGAAGCTTTCTTT.

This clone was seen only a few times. CDR3 protein: CASRDNEKLFF. CDR3 DNA: TGTGCCAGCAGGGACAATGAAAAACTGTTTTTT. The chain carries TRBV2 and TRBJ1-4; D remains ambiguous. V was trimmed by 6 bases and J by 5 bases, leaving 4 bases between them. The length of the CDR3 is 11 residues. Germline CDR1 is SNHLY and CDR2 is FYNNEI.

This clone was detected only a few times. In DNA form, the CDR3 reads TGTGCCAGCAGTTCCGGGACTCAGGAGTTCTTC. This codes for CASSSGTQEFF. This chain links TRBV5-8 with TRBJ2-1; TRBD2 might be the D (6 bases). Germline V gene sequence: CDR1 SGHTS, CDR2 YDEGEE. The V gene lost 5 bases and the J gene lost 14 bases, with 14 bases spanning the gap. The length of the CDR3 is 11 residues. Based on the CDR3 plus reference TRBV5-8 and TRBJ2-1, the full variable domain is EAGVTQSPTHLIKTRGQQATLRCSPISGHTSVYWYQQALGLGLQFLLWYDEGEERNRGNFPPRFSGRQFPNYSSELNVNALELEDSALYLCASSSGTQEFFGPGTRLTVL.

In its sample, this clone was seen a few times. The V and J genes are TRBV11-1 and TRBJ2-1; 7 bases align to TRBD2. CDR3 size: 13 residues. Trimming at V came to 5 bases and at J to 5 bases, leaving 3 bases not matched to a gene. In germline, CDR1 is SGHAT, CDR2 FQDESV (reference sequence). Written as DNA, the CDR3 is TGTGCCAGCAGCCCGGGACTACACAATGAGCAGTTCTTC. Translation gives CASSPGLHNEQFF.

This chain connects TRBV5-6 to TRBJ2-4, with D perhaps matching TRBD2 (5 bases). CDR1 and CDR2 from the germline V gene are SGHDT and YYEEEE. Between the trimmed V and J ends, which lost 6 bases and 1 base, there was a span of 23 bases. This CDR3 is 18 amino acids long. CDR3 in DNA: TGTGCCAGCACCCTTTCGGCAGGACTTTTTTGGGCCAAAAACATTCAGTACTTC. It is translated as CASTLSAGLFWAKNIQYF.

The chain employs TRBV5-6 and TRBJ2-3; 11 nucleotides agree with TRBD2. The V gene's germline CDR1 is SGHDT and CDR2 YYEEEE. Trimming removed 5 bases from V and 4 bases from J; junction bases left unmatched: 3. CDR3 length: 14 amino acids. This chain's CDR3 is CASSLAGGADTQYF. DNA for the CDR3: TGTGCCAGCAGTTTAGCGGGAGGGGCAGATACGCAGTATTTT.

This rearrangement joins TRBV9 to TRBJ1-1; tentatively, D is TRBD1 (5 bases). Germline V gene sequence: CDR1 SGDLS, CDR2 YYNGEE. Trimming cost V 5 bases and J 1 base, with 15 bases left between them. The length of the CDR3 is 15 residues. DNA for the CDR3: TGTGCCAGCAGTTACTCAACAACAGGGAACACTGAAGCTTTCTTT. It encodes CASSYSTTGNTEAFF.

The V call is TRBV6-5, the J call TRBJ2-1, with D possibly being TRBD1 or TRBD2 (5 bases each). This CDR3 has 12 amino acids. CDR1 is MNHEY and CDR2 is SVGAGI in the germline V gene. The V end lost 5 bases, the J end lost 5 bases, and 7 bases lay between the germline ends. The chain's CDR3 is CASSRGHNEQFF. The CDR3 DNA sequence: TGTGCCAGCAGTAGGGGACACAATGAGCAGTTCTTC.

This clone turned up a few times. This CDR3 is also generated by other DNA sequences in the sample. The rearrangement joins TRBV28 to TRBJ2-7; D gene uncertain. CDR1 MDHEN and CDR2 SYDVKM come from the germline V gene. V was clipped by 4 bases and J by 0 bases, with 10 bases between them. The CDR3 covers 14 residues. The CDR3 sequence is CASSWPGDSYEQYF. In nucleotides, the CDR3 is TGTGCCAGCAGTTGGCCAGGTGACTCCTACGAGCAGTACTTC.

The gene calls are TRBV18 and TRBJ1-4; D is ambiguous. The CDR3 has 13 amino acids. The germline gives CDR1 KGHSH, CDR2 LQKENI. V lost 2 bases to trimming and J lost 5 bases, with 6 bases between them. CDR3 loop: CASSPDQNEKLFF. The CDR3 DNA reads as TGTGCCAGCTCACCAGACCAAAATGAAAAACTGTTTTTT.

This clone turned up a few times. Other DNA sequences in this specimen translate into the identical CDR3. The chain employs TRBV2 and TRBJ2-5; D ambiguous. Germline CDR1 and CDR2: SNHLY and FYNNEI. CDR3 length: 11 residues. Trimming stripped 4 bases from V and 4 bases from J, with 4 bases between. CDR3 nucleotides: TGTGCCAGCAGTGTTGTAGAGACCCAGTACTTC. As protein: CASSVVETQYF. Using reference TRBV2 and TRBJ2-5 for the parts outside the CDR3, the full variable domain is EPEVTQTPSHQVTQMGQEVILRCVPISNHLYFYWYRQILGQKVEFLVSFYNNEISEKSEIFDDQFSVERPDGSNFTLKIRSTKLEDSAMYFCASSVVETQYFGPGTRLLVL.

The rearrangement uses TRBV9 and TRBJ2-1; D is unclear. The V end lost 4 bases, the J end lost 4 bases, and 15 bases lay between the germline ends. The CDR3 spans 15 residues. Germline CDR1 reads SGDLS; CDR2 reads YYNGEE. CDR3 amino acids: CASSRSNSEYNEQFF. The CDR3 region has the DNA TGTGCCAGCAGCCGTAGCAACTCAGAGTACAATGAGCAGTTCTTC. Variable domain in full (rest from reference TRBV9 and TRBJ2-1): DSGVTQTPKHLITATGQRVTLRCSPRSGDLSVYWYQQSLDQGLQFLIQYYNGEERAKGNILERFSAQQFPDLHSELNLSSLELGDSALYFCASSRSNSEYNEQFFGPGTRLTVL.

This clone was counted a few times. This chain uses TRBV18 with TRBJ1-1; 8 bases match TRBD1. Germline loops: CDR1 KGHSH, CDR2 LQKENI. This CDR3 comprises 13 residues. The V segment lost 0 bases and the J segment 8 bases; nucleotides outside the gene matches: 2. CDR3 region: CASSPPGDREAFF. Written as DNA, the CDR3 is TGTGCCAGCTCACCACCAGGGGACAGGGAAGCTTTCTTT.

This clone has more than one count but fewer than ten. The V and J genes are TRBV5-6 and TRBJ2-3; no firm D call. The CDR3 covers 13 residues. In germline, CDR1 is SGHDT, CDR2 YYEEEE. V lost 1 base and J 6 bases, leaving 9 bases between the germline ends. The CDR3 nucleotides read TGTGCCAGCAGCTTGCCAGGATCGGATACGCAGTATTTT. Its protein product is CASSLPGSDTQYF.

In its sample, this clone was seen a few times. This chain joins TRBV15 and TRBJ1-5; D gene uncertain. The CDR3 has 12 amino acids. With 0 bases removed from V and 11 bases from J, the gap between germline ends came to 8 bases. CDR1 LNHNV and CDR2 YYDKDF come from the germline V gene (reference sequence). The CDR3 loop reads CATSRDRAAQHF. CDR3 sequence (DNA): TGTGCCACCAGCAGAGATCGGGCGGCCCAGCATTTT.

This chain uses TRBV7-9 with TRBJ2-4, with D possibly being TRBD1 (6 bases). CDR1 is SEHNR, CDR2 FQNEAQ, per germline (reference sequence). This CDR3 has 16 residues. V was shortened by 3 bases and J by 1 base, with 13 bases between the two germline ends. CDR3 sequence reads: CASSFGRGGAKNIQYF. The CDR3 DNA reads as TGTGCCAGCAGCTTCGGCAGGGGTGGCGCCAAAAACATTCAGTACTTC.

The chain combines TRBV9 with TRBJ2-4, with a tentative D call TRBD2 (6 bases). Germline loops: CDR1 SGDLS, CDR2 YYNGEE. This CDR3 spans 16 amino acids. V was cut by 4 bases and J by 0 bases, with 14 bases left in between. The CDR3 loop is CASSTHPGLAKNIQYF. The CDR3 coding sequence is TGTGCCAGCAGCACCCACCCGGGACTAGCCAAAAACATTCAGTACTTC.

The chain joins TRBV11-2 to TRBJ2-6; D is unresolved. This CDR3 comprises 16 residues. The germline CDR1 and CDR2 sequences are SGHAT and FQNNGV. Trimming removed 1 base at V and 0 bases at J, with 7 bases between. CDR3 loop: CASSLGVSSGANVLTF. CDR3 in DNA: TGTGCCAGCAGCTTAGGGGTATCCTCTGGGGCCAACGTCCTGACTTTC.

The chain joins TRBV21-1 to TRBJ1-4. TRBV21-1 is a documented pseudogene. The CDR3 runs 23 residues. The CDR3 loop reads CASSKVFPLFRQGGARNNEKLFF. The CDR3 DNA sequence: TGTGCCAGCAGCAAAGTTTTCCCCTTATTTCGACAAGGCGGAGCCCGAAATAATGAAAAACTGTTTTTT.

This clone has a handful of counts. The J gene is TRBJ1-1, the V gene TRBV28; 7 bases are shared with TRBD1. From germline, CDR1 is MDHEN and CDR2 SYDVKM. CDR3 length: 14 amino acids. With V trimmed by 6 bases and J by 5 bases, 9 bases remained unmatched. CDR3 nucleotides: TGTGCCAGCAGATCTAGCAGGGGGAGTACTGAAGCTTTCTTT. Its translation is CASRSSRGSTEAFF. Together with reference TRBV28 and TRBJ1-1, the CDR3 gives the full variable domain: DVKVTQSSRYLVKRTGEKVFLECVQDMDHENMFWYRQDPGLGLRLIYFSYDVKMKEKGDIPEGYSVSREKKERFSLILESASTNQTSMYLCASRSSRGSTEAFFGQGTRLTVV.

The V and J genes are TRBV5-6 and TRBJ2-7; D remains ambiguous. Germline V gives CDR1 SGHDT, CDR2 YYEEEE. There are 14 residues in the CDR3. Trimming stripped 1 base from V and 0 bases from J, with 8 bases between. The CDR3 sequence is CASSLWYSSYEQYF. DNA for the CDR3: TGTGCCAGCAGCTTGTGGTACAGCTCCTACGAGCAGTACTTC.

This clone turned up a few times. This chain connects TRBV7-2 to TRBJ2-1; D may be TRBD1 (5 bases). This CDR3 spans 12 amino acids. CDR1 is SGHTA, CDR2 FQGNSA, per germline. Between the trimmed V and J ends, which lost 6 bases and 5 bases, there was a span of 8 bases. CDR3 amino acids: CASRVQDNEQFF. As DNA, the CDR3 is TGTGCCAGCAGGGTACAGGACAATGAGCAGTTCTTC. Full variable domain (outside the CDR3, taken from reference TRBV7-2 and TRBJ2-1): GAGVSQSPSNKVTEKGKDVELRCDPISGHTALYWYRQSLGQGLEFLIYFQGNSAPDKSGLPSDRFSAERTGGSVSTLTIQRTQQEDSAVYLCASRVQDNEQFFGPGTRLTVL.

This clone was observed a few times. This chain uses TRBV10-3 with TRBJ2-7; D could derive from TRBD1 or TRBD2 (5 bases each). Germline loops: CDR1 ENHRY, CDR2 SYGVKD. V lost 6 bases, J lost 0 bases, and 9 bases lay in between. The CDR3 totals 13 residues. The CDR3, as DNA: TGTGCCATCAGGGGGACGGACTCCTACGAGCAGTACTTC. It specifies CAIRGTDSYEQYF.

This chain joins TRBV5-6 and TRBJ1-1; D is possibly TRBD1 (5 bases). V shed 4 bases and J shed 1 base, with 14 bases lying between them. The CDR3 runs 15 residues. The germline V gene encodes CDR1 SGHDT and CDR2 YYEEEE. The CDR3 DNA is TGTGCCAGCAGCCCCCGTCCAGGGTGGAACACTGAAGCTTTCTTT. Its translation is CASSPRPGWNTEAFF.

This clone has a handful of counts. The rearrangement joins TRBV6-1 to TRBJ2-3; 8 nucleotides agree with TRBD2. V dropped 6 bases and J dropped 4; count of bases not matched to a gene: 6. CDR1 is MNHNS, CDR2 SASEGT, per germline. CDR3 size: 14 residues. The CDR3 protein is CASRAGVLADTQYF. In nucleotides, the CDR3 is TGTGCCAGCAGAGCGGGAGTTCTGGCAGATACGCAGTATTTT.

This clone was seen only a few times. The CDR3 bases are TGTGCCAGCAGTAAGACAGGGGGCAATCAGCCCCAGCATTTT. As protein: CASSKTGGNQPQHF. This chain joins TRBV28 and TRBJ1-5; TRBD1 matches at 8 bases. The germline CDR1 and CDR2 sequences are MDHEN and SYDVKM. The CDR3 is made up of 14 amino acids. V shed 5 bases, J shed 2 bases, and the junction held 2 bases outside the gene matches.

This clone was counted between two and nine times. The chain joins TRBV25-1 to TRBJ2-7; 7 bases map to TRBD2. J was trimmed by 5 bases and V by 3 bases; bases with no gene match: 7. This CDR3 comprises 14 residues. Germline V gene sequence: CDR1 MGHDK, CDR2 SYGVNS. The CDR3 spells CASSDLRESDEQYF. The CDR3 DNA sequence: TGTGCCAGCAGTGATCTGCGGGAGAGCGACGAGCAGTACTTC.